The entry below describes one T cell receptor (beta chain). The antigen remains unidentified. The PCR used 60 Vbeta and 13 Jbeta primers. Generated by immunoSEQ multiplex PCR, the TCRdb table keeps only in-frame clones and is missing some. Among about 120,000 clones listed, about 60% were seen once. These data are taken from a study of cytomegalovirus exposure and HLA in healthy donors. Study at large: Within an early data release were roughly 83 million unique TCRs drawn from HLA-typed donors. General study points: Being indistinguishable, some V segments were excluded, TRBV6-2 and TRBV6-3 among them. As was reported, the HLA-A and HLA-B alleles of most subjects were accurately predicted from TCR beta sequences.

The CDR3 has 15 amino acids. Germline V gene data show CDR1 as LNHDA and CDR2 as SQIVND (reference sequence). The V gene lost 6 bases and the J gene lost 3 bases, with 15 bases spanning the gap. Sample: PBMCs. The V gene is TRBV19, the J gene TRBJ1-5; D remains unclear. The TCR was taken from a man aged 35-49 years in good health and CMV-seropositive. CDR3 DNA sequence: TGTGCCAGTAGAGGGATCGAAGACTACAATCAGCCCCAGCATTTT. Translation gives CASRGIEDYNQPQHF. Drawing the rest from reference TRBV19 and TRBJ1-5, the complete variable domain is DGGITQSPKYLFRKEGQNVTLSCEQNLNHDAMYWYRQDPGQGLRLIYYSQIVNDFQKGDIAEGYSVSREKKESFPLTVTSAQKNPTAFYLCASRGIEDYNQPQHFGDGTRLSIL.